Below are 12 T cell receptor beta chains sequenced from a single sample in a study of blood T cells in healthy people across ages. A second PCR of 7 to 11 cycles used a sample-barcoded 5' primer and a J-beta primer mix. Via MiXCR, TCRdb re-called the 5' RACE reads, giving one row per CDR3 protein. The table has more than 800,000 distinct CDR3 sequences, 25% to 35% seen once; the top ten hold roughly 17%. The specimen was blood. The receptors derive from a woman older than 75 in good health.

In this sample, this clonotype turned up once. This sequence may be a read error, since a much larger clone differs from it by one base. The J gene is TRBJ2-1, the V gene TRBV5-5; the D is unclear. Germline assignment: CDR1 SGHKS and CDR2 YYEKEE (reference sequence). The CDR3 is made up of 14 amino acids. CDR3 loop: CASSPVGTNNEQLF. CDR3 nucleotides: TGTGCCAGCAGCCCAGTGGGAACCAACAATGAGCAGCTCTTC.

The chain has TRBV4-3 and TRBJ2-1; 11 bases are a match to TRBD2. Per the germline V gene, CDR1 is LGHNA and CDR2 is YSLEER. The CDR3 loop spans 15 amino acids. The junction had 0 bases not matched to a gene; V was cut back by 1 base and J by 4 bases. The CDR3 DNA follows: TGCGCCAGCAGCCAAGTAGCGGGAGGGTACAATGAGCAGTTCTTC. It is translated as CASSQVAGGYNEQFF.

This rearrangement joins TRBV21-1 to TRBJ1-1; TRBD1 is the table's D call, not checked against the DNA. TRBV21-1 is a listed pseudogene. The CDR3 runs to 16 residues. CDR3 loop: CASSKDRRGPMTEAFF. In DNA form, the CDR3 reads TGTGCCAGCAGCAAAGATAGGAGGGGGCCAATGACTGAAGCTTTCTTT.

This clonotype turned up a few times. CDR3 sequence reads: CASSYSGAPGNTIYF. CDR3 DNA sequence: TGTGCCAGCAGTTACTCAGGCGCGCCTGGAAACACCATATATTTT. The rearrangement joins TRBV6-5 to TRBJ1-3; D is ambiguous. This CDR3 contains 15 residues. Germline V gene lookup returns CDR1 MNHEY and CDR2 SVGAGI. The V gene lost 0 bases and the J gene lost 2 bases, with 8 bases spanning the gap.

The chain employs TRBV20-1 and TRBJ1-1; TRBD1 might be the D (5 bases). The V and J ends lost 3 bases and 0 bases respectively, with 11 bases between them. The CDR3 has 14 residues. The germline V gene encodes CDR1 DFQATT and CDR2 SNEGSKA (reference sequence). The CDR3 nucleotides read TGCAGTGCTAGTATCGCAGGGCTGAACACTGAAGCTTTCTTT. Amino acid sequence: CSASIAGLNTEAFF.

This clonotype was seen a handful of times. A much bigger clone sits one base away, suggesting this may be a read error. This chain uses TRBV5-1 with TRBJ2-7; 8 bases fit TRBD2. From germline, CDR1 is SGHRS and CDR2 YFSETQ. This CDR3 comprises 14 residues. With 7 bases clipped from V and 7 bases from J, the junction kept 13 bases outside the gene matches. This chain's CDR3 is CASESGGGSNEQYF. The CDR3 DNA is TGCGCCAGCGAGAGCGGGGGAGGGTCCAATGAGCAGTACTTC.

Many counts were recorded for this clonotype. CDR3 loop: CASSYGDTYEKLFF. The CDR3 nucleotides are TGTGCCAGCAGTTATGGTGACACGTATGAAAAACTGTTTTTT. This chain joins TRBV6-5 and TRBJ1-4; D not resolved. Germline loops: CDR1 MNHEY, CDR2 SVGAGI. This CDR3 has 14 residues. The V gene lost 3 bases and the J gene lost 6 bases, with 11 bases spanning the gap.

In regard to this clonotype: This may come from a read error, since a much larger clone is one base off. V gene TRBV7-9 combines with J gene TRBJ1-2; the D is unclear. Germline V lookup: CDR1 SEHNR, CDR2 FQNEAQ (reference sequence). The ends were cut back, 0 bases at V and 8 bases at J, with 7 bases in the middle. The CDR3 is made up of 12 amino acids. The CDR3 protein is CASSLARRGYTF. CDR3 sequence (DNA): TGTGCCAGCAGCTTAGCCCGGCGGGGCTACACCTTC.

The CDR3 here is CSARVQGEQFF. In DNA, the CDR3 is TGCAGTGCTAGAGTTCAGGGTGAGCAGTTCTTC. J is TRBJ2-1 and V is TRBV20-1, with D maybe TRBD1 (5 bases). The CDR3 loop spans 11 amino acids. Germline V gene lookup returns CDR1 DFQATT and CDR2 SNEGSKA (reference sequence). V gave up 1 base and J gave up 9 bases, with 7 bases separating them.

J is TRBJ1-2 and V is TRBV28, with TRBD1 identical over 7 bases. Germline CDR1 and CDR2: MDHEN and SYDVKM. V lost 11 bases to trimming and J lost 2 bases; unmatched junction nucleotides: 8. The CDR3 is 13 amino acids. CDR3 sequence reads: CAGRRGPNYGYTF. CDR3 DNA sequence: TGTGCCGGTAGAAGGGGGCCGAACTATGGCTACACCTTC.

This clonotype was seen many times. The genes are TRBV5-6 and TRBJ2-7; no clear D. Germline values: CDR1 SGHDT, CDR2 YYEEEE. This CDR3 is built from 11 residues. Trimming cost V 7 bases and J 3 bases, with 8 bases left between them. CDR3 amino acids: CASRPHYEQYF. The CDR3 region has the DNA TGTGCCAGCCGCCCCCACTACGAGCAGTACTTC.

Many counts were recorded for this clonotype. The rearrangement links TRBV2 to TRBJ2-5; D is tentatively TRBD1 or TRBD2 (5 bases each). CDR3 length equals 13 residues. The V end lost 10 bases, the J end lost 7 bases, and 19 bases lay between the germline ends. The germline CDR1 and CDR2 sequences are SNHLY and FYNNEI. Here the CDR3 reads CATSGPPSGTQYF. The CDR3 bases are TGTGCCACCTCGGGACCCCCCAGTGGGACCCAGTACTTC.